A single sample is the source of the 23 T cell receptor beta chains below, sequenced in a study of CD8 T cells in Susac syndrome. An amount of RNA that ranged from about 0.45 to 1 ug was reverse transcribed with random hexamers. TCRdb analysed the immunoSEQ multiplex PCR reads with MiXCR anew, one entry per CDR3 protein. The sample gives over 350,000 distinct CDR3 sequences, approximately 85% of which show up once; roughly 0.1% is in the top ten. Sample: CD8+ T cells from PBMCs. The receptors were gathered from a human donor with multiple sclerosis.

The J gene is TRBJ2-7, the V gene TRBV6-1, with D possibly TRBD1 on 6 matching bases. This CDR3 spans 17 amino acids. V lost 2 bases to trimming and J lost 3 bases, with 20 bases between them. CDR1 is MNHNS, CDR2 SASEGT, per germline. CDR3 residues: CASSERRAGDTFYEQYF. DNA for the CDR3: TGTGCCAGCAGTGAACGTAGGGCAGGGGATACCTTCTACGAGCAGTACTTC.

The DNA of the CDR3 is TGTGCCAGCAGCTTAGGCCGGGACTTTAAGGGGGCTTTCTTT. It codes for CASSLGRDFKGAFF. This sequence joins TRBV7-2 and TRBJ1-1; D is perhaps TRBD1 (5 bases). The length of the CDR3 is 14 residues. V was cut by 1 base and J by 11 bases, with 17 bases left in between. The germline V gene has CDR1 SGHTA and CDR2 FQGNSA.

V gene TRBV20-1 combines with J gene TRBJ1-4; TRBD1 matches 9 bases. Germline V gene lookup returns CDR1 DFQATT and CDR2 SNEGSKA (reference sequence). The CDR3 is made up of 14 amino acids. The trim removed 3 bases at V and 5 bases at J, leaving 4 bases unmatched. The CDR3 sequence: CSASRDRENEKLFF. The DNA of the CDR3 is TGCAGTGCTAGCCGGGACAGGGAAAATGAAAAACTGTTTTTT.

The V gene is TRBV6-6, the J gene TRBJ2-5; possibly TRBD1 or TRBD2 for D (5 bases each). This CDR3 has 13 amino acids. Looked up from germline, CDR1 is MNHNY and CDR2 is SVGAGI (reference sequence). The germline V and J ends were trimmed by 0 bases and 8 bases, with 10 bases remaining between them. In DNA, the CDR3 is TGTGCCAGCAGTTACTCGGCCCGGGACACCCAGTACTTC. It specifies CASSYSARDTQYF.

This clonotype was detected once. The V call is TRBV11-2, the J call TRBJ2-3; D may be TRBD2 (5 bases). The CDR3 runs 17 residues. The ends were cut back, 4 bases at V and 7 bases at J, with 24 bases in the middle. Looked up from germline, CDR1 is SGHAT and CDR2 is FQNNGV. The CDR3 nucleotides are TGTGCCAGCAGCTCCCCAAAAAACGGGGATTTGGGTAATACGCAGTATTTT. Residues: CASSSPKNGDLGNTQYF.

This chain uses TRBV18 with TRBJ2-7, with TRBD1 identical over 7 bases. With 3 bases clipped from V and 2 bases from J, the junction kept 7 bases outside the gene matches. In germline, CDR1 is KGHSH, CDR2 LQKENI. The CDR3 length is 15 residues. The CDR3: CASSPTGINPYEQYF. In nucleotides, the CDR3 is TGTGCCAGCTCACCGACAGGGATAAATCCCTACGAGCAGTACTTC.

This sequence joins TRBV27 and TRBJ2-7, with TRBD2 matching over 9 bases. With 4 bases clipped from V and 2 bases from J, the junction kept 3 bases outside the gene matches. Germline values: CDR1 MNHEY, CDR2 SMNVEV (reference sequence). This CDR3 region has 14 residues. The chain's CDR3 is CASSWGLAPYEQYF. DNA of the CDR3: TGTGCCAGCAGTTGGGGACTAGCCCCCTACGAGCAGTACTTC.

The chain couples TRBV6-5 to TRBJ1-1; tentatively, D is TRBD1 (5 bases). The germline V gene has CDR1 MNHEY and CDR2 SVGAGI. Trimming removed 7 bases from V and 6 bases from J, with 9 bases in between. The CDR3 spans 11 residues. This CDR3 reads CASTRGPEAFF. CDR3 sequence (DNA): TGTGCCAGCACAAGGGGACCTGAAGCTTTCTTT.

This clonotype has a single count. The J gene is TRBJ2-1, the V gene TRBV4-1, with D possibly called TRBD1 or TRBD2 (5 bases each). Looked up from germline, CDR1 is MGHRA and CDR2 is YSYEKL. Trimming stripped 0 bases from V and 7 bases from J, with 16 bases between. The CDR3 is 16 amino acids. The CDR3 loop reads CASSQEIGTPRNEQFF. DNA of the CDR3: TGCGCCAGCAGCCAAGAAATAGGGACCCCCCGTAATGAGCAGTTCTTC.

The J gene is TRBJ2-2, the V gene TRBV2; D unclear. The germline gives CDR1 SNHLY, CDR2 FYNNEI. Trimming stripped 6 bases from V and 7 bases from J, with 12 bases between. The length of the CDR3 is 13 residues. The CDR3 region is CASRDLFGGELFF. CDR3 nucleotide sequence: TGTGCCAGCAGAGATTTATTCGGCGGGGAGCTGTTTTTT.

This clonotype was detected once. Written as DNA, the CDR3 is TGTGCCAGCAGCTTCAGGGGACAATACAATGAGCAGTTCTTC. Protein product: CASSFRGQYNEQFF. This rearrangement joins TRBV13 to TRBJ2-1; D might be TRBD1 (6 bases). This CDR3 is 14 amino acids long. V gave up 3 bases and J gave up 4 bases, with 10 bases separating them. Germline V gene lookup returns CDR1 PRHDT and CDR2 FYEKMQ (reference sequence).

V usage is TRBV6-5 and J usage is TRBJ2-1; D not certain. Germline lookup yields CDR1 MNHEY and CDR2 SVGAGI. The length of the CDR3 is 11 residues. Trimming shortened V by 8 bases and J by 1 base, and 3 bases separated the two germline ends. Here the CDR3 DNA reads TGTGCCAGCGAGTCCTACAATGAGCAGTTCTTC. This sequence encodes CASESYNEQFF.

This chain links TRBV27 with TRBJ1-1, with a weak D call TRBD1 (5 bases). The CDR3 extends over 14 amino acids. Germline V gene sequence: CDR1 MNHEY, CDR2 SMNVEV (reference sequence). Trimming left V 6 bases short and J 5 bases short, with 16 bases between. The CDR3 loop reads CASSLGATLTEAFF. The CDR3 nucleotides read TGTGCCAGCAGCCTTGGGGCTACTCTAACTGAAGCTTTCTTT.

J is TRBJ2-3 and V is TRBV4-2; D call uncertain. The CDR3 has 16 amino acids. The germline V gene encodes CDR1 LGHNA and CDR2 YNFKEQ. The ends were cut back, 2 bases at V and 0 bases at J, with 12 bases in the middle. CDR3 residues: CASSQPPNPSTDTQYF. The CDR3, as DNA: TGTGCCAGCAGCCAACCCCCCAACCCTAGCACAGATACGCAGTATTTT.

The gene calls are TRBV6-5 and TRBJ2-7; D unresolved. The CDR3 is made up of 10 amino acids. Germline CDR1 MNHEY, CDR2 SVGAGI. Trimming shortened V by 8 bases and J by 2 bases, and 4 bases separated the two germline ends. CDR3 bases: TGTGCCAGCGGTACCTACGAGCAGTACTTC. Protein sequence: CASGTYEQYF.

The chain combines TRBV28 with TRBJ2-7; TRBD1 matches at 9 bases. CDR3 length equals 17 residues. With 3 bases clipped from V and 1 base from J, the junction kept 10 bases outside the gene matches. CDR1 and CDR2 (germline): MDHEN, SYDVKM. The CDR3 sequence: CASSFLFRGQGSYEQYF. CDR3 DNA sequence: TGTGCCAGCAGTTTTTTATTCCGAGGACAGGGGTCCTACGAGCAGTACTTC. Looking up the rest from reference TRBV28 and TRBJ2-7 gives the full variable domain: DVKVTQSSRYLVKRTGEKVFLECVQDMDHENMFWYRQDPGLGLRLIYFSYDVKMKEKGDIPEGYSVSREKKERFSLILESASTNQTSMYLCASSFLFRGQGSYEQYFGPGTRLTVT.

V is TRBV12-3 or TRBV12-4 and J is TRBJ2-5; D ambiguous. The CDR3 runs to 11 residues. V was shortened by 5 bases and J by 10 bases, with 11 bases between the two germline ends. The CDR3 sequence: CASSRSSDQYF. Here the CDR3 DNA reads TGTGCCAGCAGTCGTAGTTCGGACCAGTACTTC.

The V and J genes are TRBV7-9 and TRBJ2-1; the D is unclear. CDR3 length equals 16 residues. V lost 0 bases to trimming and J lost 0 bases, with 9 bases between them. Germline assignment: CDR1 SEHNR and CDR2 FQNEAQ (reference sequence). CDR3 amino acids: CASSLARLRSYNEQFF. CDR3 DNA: TGTGCCAGCAGCTTAGCCCGCCTGCGCTCCTACAATGAGCAGTTCTTC.

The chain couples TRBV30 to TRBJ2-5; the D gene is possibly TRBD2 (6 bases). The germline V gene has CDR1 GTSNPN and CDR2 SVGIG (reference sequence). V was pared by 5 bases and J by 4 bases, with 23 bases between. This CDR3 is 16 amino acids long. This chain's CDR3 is CAWSLPGTPIPETQYF. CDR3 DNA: TGTGCCTGGTCCTTACCCGGGACTCCTATCCCAGAGACCCAGTACTTC.

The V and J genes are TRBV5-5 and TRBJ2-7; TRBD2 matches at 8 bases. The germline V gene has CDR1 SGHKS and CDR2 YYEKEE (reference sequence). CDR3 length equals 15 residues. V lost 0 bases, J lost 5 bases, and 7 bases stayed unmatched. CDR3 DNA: TGTGCCAGCAGCTTGGTGGGACTAGAAGCAGACGAGCAGTACTTC. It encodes CASSLVGLEADEQYF.

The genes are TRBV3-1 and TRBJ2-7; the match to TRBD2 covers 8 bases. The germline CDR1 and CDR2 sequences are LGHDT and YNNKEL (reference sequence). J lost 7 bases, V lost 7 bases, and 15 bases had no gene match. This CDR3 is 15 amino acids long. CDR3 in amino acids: CASTGGREVRGEQYF. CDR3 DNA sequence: TGTGCCAGCACCGGCGGGCGGGAGGTCCGCGGGGAGCAGTACTTC.

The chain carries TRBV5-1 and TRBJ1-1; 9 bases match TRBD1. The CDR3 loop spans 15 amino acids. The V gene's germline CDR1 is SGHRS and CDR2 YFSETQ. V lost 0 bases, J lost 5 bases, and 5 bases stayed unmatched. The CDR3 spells CASSLDGTGNTEAFF. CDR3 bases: TGCGCCAGCAGCTTGGATGGGACAGGGAATACTGAAGCTTTCTTT.

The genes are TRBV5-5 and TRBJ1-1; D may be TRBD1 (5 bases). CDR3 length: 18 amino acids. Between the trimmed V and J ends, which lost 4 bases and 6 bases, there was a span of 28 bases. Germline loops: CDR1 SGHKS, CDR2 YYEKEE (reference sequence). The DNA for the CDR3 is TGTGCCAGCAGCCCGCCCCTCCGGGACGGGTTTTCAAAAGCTGAAGCTTTCTTT. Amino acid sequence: CASSPPLRDGFSKAEAFF. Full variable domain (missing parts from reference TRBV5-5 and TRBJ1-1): DAGVTQSPTHLIKTRGQQVTLRCSPISGHKSVSWYQQVLGQGPQFIFQYYEKEERGRGNFPDRFSARQFPNYSSELNVNALLLGDSALYLCASSPPLRDGFSKAEAFFGQGTRLTVV.